The source of this T cell receptor beta chain is a study of OX40 agonist ivuxolimab in advanced cancers. Broadly, across the study: Ivuxolimab, which targeted the costimulatory receptor OX40 (CD134), was an agonistic, fully human IgG2 monoclonal antibody. Three dose-escalation patients achieved partial responses, one with hepatocellular carcinoma and two with cutaneous melanoma. Prior anti-PD-1, anti-PD-L1 or anti-CTLA-4 therapy was permitted, and checkpoint inhibitors had been received by around 39% of dose-escalation patients. The dose-escalation cohort was roughly 87% male with a mean age of about 54 years, ranging from about 20 to 80. Among the approximately 54 dose-escalation patients, about 20 had hepatocellular carcinoma, roughly 15 melanoma, 9 renal cell carcinoma and 9 head and neck cancer. The monotherapy dose-escalation portion (N ≈ 50 patients) of the phase I ivuxolimab trial is reported in the paper. Peripheral TCRbeta sequencing was intended to test whether TCR sequence diversity was altered and clonal T-cell expansion was caused by ivuxolimab. Intravenous ivuxolimab was administered to patients every 2 weeks at six dose levels: 0.01, 0.1, 0.3, 1.5, 3 and 10 mg/kg.

Study-level results and caveats: Antigen specificity was not determined for the clonally expanded peripheral T cells. In the 0.1-3.0 mg/kg groups, partial responders were among the patients with the lowest normalized peripheral clonal expansion, particularly in CD8+ T cells. At doses of 0.1 to 3.0 mg/kg, clonal expansion of both CD4+ and CD8+ T cells in blood was seen between baseline and week 6. Low levels of normalized T-cell clonal expansion were also shown by some nonresponding patients. After ivuxolimab, expanded clones were on average more numerous among CD8+ T cells than among CD4+ T cells.

Genomic DNA was extracted from sorted cells for sequencing of the TCRbeta CDR3 region. The immunoSEQ Assay was used to sequence the TCRbeta CDR3 regions. TCRdb re-hosts the immuneACCESS table, in-frame sequences only. Its copies lack some clones; in the studies checked, an unresolved V gene accounts for under half of them, and the cause for the rest is not known. The sample table holds about 96,000 clones, of which 90% were seen once. The biggest ten clones account for around 1.6% of the sample. Patients with a history of autoimmune disease or receiving systemic immunosuppression were excluded from the trial. Peripheral blood for TCR sequencing was collected from all dose cohorts at baseline, on cycle 4 day 1, and on cycle 7 day 1. The samples were taken from a phase I, first-in-human, multicenter, open-label dose-escalation trial of ivuxolimab. Adults with locally advanced or metastatic head and neck squamous cell, hepatocellular, melanoma or renal cell carcinoma were enrolled in the trial. Before TCR sequencing, CD4+ T cells and CD8+ T cells were sorted from peripheral blood as separate populations.

As to this clone: Its antigen is unknown. Base quality data are lacking; no much larger clone is found one base away.

Sequencing was performed on CD4+ or CD8+ T cells sorted from blood, taken in a trial of the OX40 agonist ivuxolimab. This sequence was found in an adult with an advanced solid tumor such as melanoma, head and neck, liver or kidney cancer.

The DNA sequence is given as TGCGCCAGCAGCTTTGGGGCTGGCTACACCTTC. Its protein product is CASSFGAGYTF. The V and J genes are TRBV5-1 and TRBJ1-2; possibly the D gene is TRBD1, per 5 matching bases. Measured from the cysteine to the phenylalanine, the CDR3 is 11 residues long. Kept here is only the CDR3 DNA, which spans 33 bases and is read in frame from base 1. From the germline V gene, CDR1 is SGHRS and CDR2 is YFSETQ. The V end loses 2 bases and the J end loses 7 bases, and a stretch of 6 bases separates them.